This T cell receptor beta chain was sequenced for a study of blood T cell repertoires in COVID-19 (dated by TCRdb to 2020 to 2021). Study-level background: Samples covering the acute and convalescent phases of COVID-19 were provided by collaborators in the United States, Italy and Spain. The material from the prospective study consisted of cDNA or gDNA derived from T cells, B-cell-depleted T cells, or PBMCs. The dataset comprised deeply sampled blood TCRbeta repertoires from subjects exposed to, actively infected with, or recovered from COVID-19. The repertoires were released in a freely available public database meant as a resource for research on the immune response to SARS-CoV-2. The samples were drawn from two sources: the first 160 participants of the ongoing ImmuneRACE study, and 1,200 or so subjects contributed by 6 global collaborators. Nearly every sample came with metadata listing a de-identified subject ID, COVID-19 status, age in years and sex. HLA class I and class II types, where available, came from metadata supplied by the sample provider rather than from assay-based typing.

V sheds 5 bases and J sheds 4 bases, leaving 12 bases between their ends. The germline V gene encodes CDR1 LGHDT and CDR2 YNNKEL (reference sequence). Including cysteine and phenylalanine, the CDR3 has 14 amino acids. Only the CDR3 DNA stays, 42 bases, in frame from base 1. The investigation overall reported the following: The amount of clinical and demographic metadata varied by source and participant and was provided uncurated.

Collaborating institutions collected whole blood in K2EDTA tubes following their own protocols. For TCRbeta analysis, collaborators shipped samples in one of three forms: frozen whole blood, isolated PBMCs, or DNA extracted from either of those sample types. Worth noting for this clone: The antigen it binds to is not known. No much larger clonotype is one base removed from it; base qualities were not supplied.

The immunoSEQ Assay, a bias-controlled multiplex PCR, was used to amplify TCRbeta CDR3 regions from genomic DNA. Concerning the study's data processing: Nucleated cell counts per sample were estimated from amplification of reference gene primers within the assay. To quantify the absolute abundance of each unique TCRbeta CDR3 rearrangement, sequence reads were collapsed and filtered. For each sample, productive Simpson clonality was calculated as the square root of Simpson's diversity index over productive rearrangements. TCRdb holds this immuneACCESS table with in-frame rearrangements only. Some clones are missing; in checked studies, unresolved V genes explain under half, and the rest has no known cause. Clone size and V and J calls were adopted from that table, with D and trimming inferred from the DNA. This sample gives approximately 100,000 clones in total; approximately 92% of them show up just once. The ten most abundant clones make up about 32% of the sample.

Sequences were obtained from peripheral blood. In this chain, TRBV3-1 (or the pseudogene TRBV3-2) is recombined with TRBJ1-5, and perhaps TRBD1 as D gene, on 5 matching bases. The receptor's source is a woman of 80 years or more with acute or convalescent COVID-19. DNA sequence: TGTGCCAGCAGCTCCGGACACAAAAATCAGCCCCAGCATTTT. Translated, it gives CASSSGHKNQPQHF.